Listed below are T cell receptor beta chains from one sample, sequenced in a study of control samples from healthy donors and cancer patients. The assay was immunoSEQ multiplex PCR, and TCRdb's table has in-frame clones only and misses some. The table includes about 65,000 clones, about nine tenths detected once. Sample: PBMCs. These receptors were obtained from a woman between 50 and 59 years old with colorectal cancer. Each CDR3 is given with its conserved first and last residue. The D gene is left open where the match is weak. Clone size, where shown, is once, few, many, or a class for clones that have expanded.

abundance	len	v_gene	d_gene	j_gene	CDR3aa	CDR3nt
-	20	TRBV11-3	TRBD1	TRBJ1-5	CASSLGDRVGTKYSNQPQHF	TGTGCCAGCAGCTTAGGGGACAGGGTGGGAACGAAATATAGCAATCAGCCCCAGCATTTT
-	12	TRBV14	-	TRBJ1-3	CASSPAGNTIYF	TGTGCCAGCAGCCCGGCGGGAAACACCATATATTTT
-	12	TRBV7-9	-	TRBJ2-1	CASSFGETEQFF	TGTGCCAGCAGCTTCGGGGAGACTGAGCAGTTCTTC
-	13	TRBV19	-	TRBJ1-1	CASQEGGNTEAFF	TGTGCCAGTCAGGAAGGGGGGAACACTGAAGCTTTCTTT
-	16	TRBV7-3	TRBD1	TRBJ2-6	CASSPLTGTGANVLTF	TGTGCCAGCAGCCCCTTGACAGGGACTGGGGCCAACGTCCTGACTTTC
-	12	TRBV12-3/TRBV12-4	-	TRBJ2-2	CASSVYTGELFF	TGTGCCAGCAGTGTATACACCGGGGAGCTGTTTTTT
-	12	TRBV5-1	-	TRBJ2-5	CASSPGGWTQYF	TGCGCCAGCAGCCCGGGTGGGTGGACCCAGTACTTC
-	16	TRBV6-5	-	TRBJ2-7	CASSSPGTHSSYEQYF	TGTGCCAGCAGTTCGCCTGGGACACACAGCTCCTACGAGCAGTACTTC
-	14	TRBV28	-	TRBJ1-5	CASSLPSITQPQHF	TGTGCCAGCAGTTTACCGAGTATCACTCAGCCCCAGCATTTT
-	19	TRBV3-1/TRBV3-2	-	TRBJ1-1	CASSQEGGLGGVYDTEAFF	TGTGCCAGCAGCCAAGAAGGTGGCTTGGGAGGGGTCTATGACACTGAAGCTTTCTTT
-	15	TRBV9	-	TRBJ2-1	CASSVEDSGHNEQFF	TGTGCCAGCAGCGTTGAAGATAGCGGCCACAATGAGCAGTTCTTC
-	14	TRBV28	-	TRBJ1-2	CASTPHRDSRGYTF	TGTGCCAGCACTCCTCACAGGGACTCACGGGGCTACACCTTC
-	14	TRBV11-2	-	TRBJ1-3	CASSLAGSGNTIYF	TGTGCCAGCAGCTTAGCAGGGTCTGGAAACACCATATATTTT
-	16	TRBV11-2	TRBD1	TRBJ1-1	CASSLGKGQGWTEAFF	TGTGCCAGCAGCTTGGGTAAGGGACAGGGATGGACTGAAGCTTTCTTT
-	14	TRBV2	-	TRBJ1-1	CASSVQGRGTEAFF	TGTGCCAGCAGTGTGCAGGGCCGGGGCACTGAAGCTTTCTTT
-	14	TRBV3-1/TRBV3-2	-	TRBJ1-1	CASSRNGGFTEAFF	TGTGCCAGCAGCCGTAACGGAGGGTTTACTGAAGCTTTCTTT
-	13	TRBV12-3/TRBV12-4	-	TRBJ2-7	CASTRPNDYEQYF	TGTGCCAGCACCCGACCTAACGACTACGAGCAGTACTTC
-	13	TRBV7-3	-	TRBJ2-7	CASSLTIEGEQYF	TGTGCCAGCAGCTTAACGATTGAAGGCGAGCAGTACTTC
-	16	TRBV6-5	-	TRBJ2-6	CASSYSARPGANVLTF	TGTGCCAGCAGTTACTCCGCCAGGCCTGGGGCCAACGTCCTGACTTTC
-	17	TRBV18	TRBD2	TRBJ2-7	CASSPRTLGGASYEQYF	TGTGCCAGCTCACCTCGAACGTTGGGAGGGGCCTCCTACGAGCAGTACTTC
-	16	TRBV18	TRBD2	TRBJ2-1	CASSPGLAGGGNEQFF	TGTGCCAGCTCACCAGGGCTAGCGGGAGGTGGGAATGAGCAGTTCTTC
-	14	TRBV24-1	-	TRBJ2-1	CATSDSVLYNEQFF	TGTGCCACCTCTGACAGCGTTCTCTACAATGAGCAGTTCTTC
-	16	TRBV29-1	TRBD2	TRBJ2-5	CSVLKRGPIDQETQYF	TGCAGCGTTCTCAAGCGGGGGCCTATAGATCAAGAGACCCAGTACTTC
-	11	TRBV7-2	-	TRBJ1-2	CASTQGNGYTF	TGTGCCAGCACCCAAGGGAACGGCTACACCTTC
-	15	TRBV18	-	TRBJ1-1	CASSRTGQTNTEAFF	TGTGCCAGCTCACGTACGGGGCAAACGAACACTGAAGCTTTCTTT
-	16	TRBV5-1	-	TRBJ2-3	CASSFAGSSSTDTQYF	TGCGCCAGCAGCTTCGCCGGCAGCTCTAGCACAGATACGCAGTATTTT
once	15	TRBV12-5	-	TRBJ1-2	CASGLPQGINYGYTF	TGTGCTAGTGGTTTGCCTCAGGGAATAAACTATGGCTACACCTTC
-	12	TRBV19	-	TRBJ2-7	CASSIETYEQYF	TGTGCCAGTAGTATCGAGACTTACGAGCAGTACTTC
-	14	TRBV5-1	-	TRBJ2-7	CASSLVAGLGEQYF	TGCGCCAGCAGCTTGGTGGCAGGGCTAGGGGAGCAGTACTTC
-	15	TRBV5-6	-	TRBJ2-7	CASSLANINLYEQYF	TGTGCCAGCAGCTTGGCCAACATCAACTTATACGAGCAGTACTTC
-	16	TRBV9	TRBD1	TRBJ2-7	CASSVHDRGSVYEQYF	TGTGCCAGCAGCGTCCACGACAGGGGGAGTGTTTACGAGCAGTACTTC
-	14	TRBV18	TRBD1	TRBJ2-4	CASSPRGQTNIQYF	TGTGCCAGCTCACCAAGGGGACAGACGAACATTCAGTACTTC
-	16	TRBV2	TRBD2	TRBJ2-1	CASSERRLAGGNEQFF	TGTGCCAGCAGTGAGCGGCGGCTAGCGGGGGGGAATGAGCAGTTCTTC
-	16	TRBV27	TRBD1	TRBJ2-3	CASSLSAGGGTDTQYF	TGTGCCAGCAGTTTATCGGCAGGGGGAGGCACAGATACGCAGTATTTT
-	12	TRBV28	-	TRBJ2-7	CASSPRYTGPSF	TGTGCCAGCAGTCCGCGATATACCGGGCCTTCCTTC
-	14	TRBV5-1	-	TRBJ1-1	CASTFTDMNTEAFF	TGCGCCAGCACCTTTACGGATATGAACACTGAAGCTTTCTTT
-	13	TRBV12-3/TRBV12-4	-	TRBJ1-1	CASSLGRGTEAFF	TGTGCCAGCAGTTTGGGCAGGGGCACTGAAGCTTTCTTT
-	14	TRBV6-5	-	TRBJ1-5	CASSQGVSNQPQHF	TGTGCCAGCAGTCAGGGCGTTAGCAATCAGCCCCAGCATTTT
-	14	TRBV6-5	-	TRBJ1-3	CASRPGTAGGTIYF	TGTGCCAGCAGACCCGGGACGGCCGGCGGCACCATATATTTT
-	14	TRBV5-4	-	TRBJ1-4	CASSEQGLNEKLFF	TGTGCCAGCAGCGAACAGGGCCTTAATGAAAAACTGTTTTTT
-	13	TRBV24-1	TRBD1	TRBJ1-1	CATSDGQGTEAFF	TGTGCCACCAGTGATGGACAGGGGACTGAAGCTTTCTTT